This TCR beta chain is drawn from a study of identifying expanded T cells in peripheral blood. The junction had 4 bases not matched to a gene; V was cut back by 4 bases and J by 4 bases. Germline CDR1 MNHEY, CDR2 SVGAGI. This CDR3 is built from 13 residues. Clones were read by immunoSEQ multiplex PCR, and TCRdb kept only the in-frame ones, dropping some. The sample has roughly 100,000 clones; 88% are singletons. The sequence was obtained from a person aged 18-70 years in good health. The chain links TRBV6-5 to TRBJ2-7; TRBD1 aligns across 7 bases. What was sequenced was blood. The DNA for the CDR3 is TGTGCCAGCAGTTCGGACAGGACTTACGAGCAGTACTTC. It encodes CASSSDRTYEQYF.